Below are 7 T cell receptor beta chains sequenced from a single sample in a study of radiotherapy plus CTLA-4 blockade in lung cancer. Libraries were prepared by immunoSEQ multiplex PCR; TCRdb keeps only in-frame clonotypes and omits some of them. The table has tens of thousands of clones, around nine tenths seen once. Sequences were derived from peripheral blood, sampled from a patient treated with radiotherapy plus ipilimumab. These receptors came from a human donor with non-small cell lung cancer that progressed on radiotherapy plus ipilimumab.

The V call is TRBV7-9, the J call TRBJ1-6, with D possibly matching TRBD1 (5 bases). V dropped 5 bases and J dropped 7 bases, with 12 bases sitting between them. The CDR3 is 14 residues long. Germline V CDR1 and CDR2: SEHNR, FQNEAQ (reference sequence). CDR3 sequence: CASSEDGGNSPLHF. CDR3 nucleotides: TGTGCCAGCAGCGAGGACGGGGGGAATTCACCCCTCCACTTT.

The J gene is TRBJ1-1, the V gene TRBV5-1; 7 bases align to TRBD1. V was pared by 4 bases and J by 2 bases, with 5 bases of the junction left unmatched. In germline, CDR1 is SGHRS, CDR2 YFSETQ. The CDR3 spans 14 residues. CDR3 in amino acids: CASSAGTANTEAFF. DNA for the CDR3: TGCGCCAGCAGCGCCGGGACAGCCAACACTGAAGCTTTCTTT.

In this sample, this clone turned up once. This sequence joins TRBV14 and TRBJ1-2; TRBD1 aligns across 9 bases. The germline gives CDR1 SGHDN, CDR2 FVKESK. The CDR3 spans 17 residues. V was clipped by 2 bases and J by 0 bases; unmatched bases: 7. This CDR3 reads CASSQMGTGTPNYGYTF. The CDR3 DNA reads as TGTGCCAGCAGCCAAATGGGGACAGGGACACCTAACTATGGCTACACCTTC.

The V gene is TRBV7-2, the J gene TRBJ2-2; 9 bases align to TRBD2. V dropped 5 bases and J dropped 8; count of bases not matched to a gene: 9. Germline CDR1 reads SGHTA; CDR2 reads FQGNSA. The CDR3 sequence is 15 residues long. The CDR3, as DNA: TGTGCCAGCAGCCCGGGACTAGCTGGGGCGGGGGAGCTGTTTTTT. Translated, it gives CASSPGLAGAGELFF. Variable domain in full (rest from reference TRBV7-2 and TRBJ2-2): GAGVSQSPSNKVTEKGKDVELRCDPISGHTALYWYRQSLGQGLEFLIYFQGNSAPDKSGLPSDRFSAERTGGSVSTLTIQRTQQEDSAVYLCASSPGLAGAGELFFGEGSRLTVL.

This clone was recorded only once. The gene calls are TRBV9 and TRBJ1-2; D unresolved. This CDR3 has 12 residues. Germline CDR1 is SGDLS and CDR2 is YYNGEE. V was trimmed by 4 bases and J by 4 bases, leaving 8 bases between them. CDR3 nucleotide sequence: TGTGCCAGCAGCCAGGCGTCCTATGGCTACACCTTC. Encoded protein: CASSQASYGYTF.

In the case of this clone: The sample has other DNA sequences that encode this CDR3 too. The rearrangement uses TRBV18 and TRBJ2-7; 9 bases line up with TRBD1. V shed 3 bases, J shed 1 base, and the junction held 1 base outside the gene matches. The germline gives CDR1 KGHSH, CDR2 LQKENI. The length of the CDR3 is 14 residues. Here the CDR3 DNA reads TGTGCCAGCTCACCGGGGACAGGGTCCTACGAGCAGTACTTC. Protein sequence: CASSPGTGSYEQYF.

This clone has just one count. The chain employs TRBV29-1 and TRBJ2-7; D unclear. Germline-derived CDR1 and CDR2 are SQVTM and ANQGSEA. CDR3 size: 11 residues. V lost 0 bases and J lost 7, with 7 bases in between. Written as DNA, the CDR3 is TGCAGCGTTGAAGATCCCGGAGAGCAGTACTTC. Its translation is CSVEDPGEQYF.